Detailed here is one T cell receptor beta chain. The antigen is unknown. This CDR3 is built from 13 residues. From germline, CDR1 is MGHRA and CDR2 YSYEKL. With 2 bases removed from V and 4 bases from J, the gap between germline ends came to 9 bases. Each cell subset's genomic DNA was divided evenly among several immunoSEQ plates. TCRdb keeps only in-frame clones here, not all; method: immunoSEQ multiplex PCR. The sample lists 550,000 to 750,000 clones, 92% occurring once. Cells designated naive CD8 were CD45RO-negative and were positively selected for CCR7, with terminally differentiated effector memory CD45RA+ cells excluded. This sample is drawn from a study of shared clonotypes between healthy human individuals. The study's findings and limits: Researchers found naive subsets generally carried larger estimated richness than memory subsets.

This chain links TRBV4-1 with TRBJ2-7; D gene unclear. Sequencing was performed on naive CD8+ T cells sorted from blood. The source of this sequence is a man aged 30-40 years in good health. DNA for the CDR3: TGCGCCAGCAGCCAATTTATGGGGTACGAGCAGTACTTC. It yields the protein CASSQFMGYEQYF.